Following are 20 T cell receptor beta chains from one sample sequenced in a study of control samples from healthy donors and cancer patients. Sequencing used immunoSEQ multiplex PCR; TCRdb keeps in-frame clones, though not all of them. The sample includes fewer than 85,000 clones, 85% to 95% of them seen just once. The sequenced sample was blood. These receptor sequences come from a woman aged 25 to 45 in good health.

This chain joins TRBV4-1 and TRBJ1-1; weak D call: TRBD1 (5 bases). With 4 bases removed from V and 5 bases from J, the gap between germline ends came to 17 bases. Germline lookup yields CDR1 MGHRA and CDR2 YSYEKL. This CDR3 has 15 residues. Here the CDR3 DNA reads TGCGCCAGCAGCCGCTCGGACACACTGGAGACTGAAGCTTTCTTT. It encodes CASSRSDTLETEAFF.

The chain employs TRBV23-1 and TRBJ1-2; 7 bases fit TRBD1. TRBV23-1 is known as an ORF, though its function is uncertain. The CDR3 consists of 11 residues. V shed 7 bases, J shed 8 bases, and the junction held 4 bases outside the gene matches. The chain's CDR3 is CASKRGPGYTF. The CDR3 DNA sequence: TGCGCCAGCAAGAGGGGGCCAGGCTACACCTTC.

The gene calls are TRBV5-5 and TRBJ2-2, with TRBD2 matching over 7 bases. The CDR3 has 15 amino acids. With 2 bases clipped from V and 5 bases from J, the junction kept 6 bases outside the gene matches. CDR1 is SGHKS and CDR2 is YYEKEE in the germline V gene (reference sequence). CDR3 amino acids: CASSFLGEGTGELFF. CDR3 in DNA: TGTGCCAGCAGCTTCTTGGGGGAGGGGACCGGGGAGCTGTTTTTT.

The chain is built from TRBV24-1 and TRBJ2-6; the D gene is possibly TRBD1 (5 bases). Germline values: CDR1 KGHDR, CDR2 SFDVKD. V lost 4 bases to trimming and J lost 1 base, with 13 bases between them. The CDR3 sequence is 17 residues long. The CDR3 sequence is CATSDQFQGSGANVLTF. The CDR3 nucleotides are TGTGCCACCAGTGACCAGTTTCAGGGTTCTGGGGCCAACGTCCTGACTTTC.

The chain uses TRBV5-4 and TRBJ2-7; TRBD2 aligns across 8 bases. Germline lookup yields CDR1 SGHNT and CDR2 YYREEE (reference sequence). The CDR3 consists of 16 residues. With 3 bases clipped from V and 5 bases from J, the junction kept 13 bases outside the gene matches. The CDR3 sequence is CASSSSSGTRWNEQYV. The CDR3 bases are TGTGCCAGCAGCTCTTCTTCCGGGACTAGATGGAACGAGCAGTACGTC.

J is TRBJ1-1 and V is TRBV7-9; 7 bases fit TRBD1. With V trimmed by 4 bases and J by 2 bases, 7 bases remained unmatched. The CDR3 runs to 15 residues. Germline CDR1 is SEHNR and CDR2 is FQNEAQ (reference sequence). CDR3 in DNA: TGTGCCAGCAGCTCTTCGACAGGGAGCAACACTGAAGCTTTCTTT. Its translation: CASSSSTGSNTEAFF.

The chain links TRBV20-1 to TRBJ1-2; D unclear. In germline, CDR1 is DFQATT, CDR2 SNEGSKA (reference sequence). The ends were cut back, 8 bases at V and 9 bases at J, with 10 bases in the middle. CDR3 length: 9 residues. This CDR3 reads CSPYDSYTF. CDR3 sequence (DNA): TGCAGTCCCTACGACAGCTACACCTTC.

V and J are TRBV2 and TRBJ1-2; tentatively, D is TRBD1 (5 bases). The CDR3 length is 11 residues. Germline CDR1 is SNHLY and CDR2 is FYNNEI. The ends were cut back, 6 bases at V and 5 bases at J, with 7 bases in the middle. CDR3 protein: CASRSGYGYTF. The CDR3 nucleotides read TGTGCCAGCAGGTCAGGGTATGGCTACACCTTC.

V usage is TRBV12-3 or TRBV12-4 and J usage is TRBJ1-2, with 7 bases matching TRBD1. The trim removed 6 bases at V and 4 bases at J, leaving 5 bases unmatched. There are 13 residues in the CDR3. For the CDR3, the DNA is TGTGCCAGCAGCTTGACAGGGTCCTATGGCTACACCTTC. This codes for CASSLTGSYGYTF.

The chain has TRBV2 and TRBJ1-2; tentatively, D is TRBD1 (6 bases). Trimming took 7 bases from V and 3 from J, leaving 18 bases between them. Germline V gene sequence: CDR1 SNHLY, CDR2 FYNNEI. The CDR3 length is 15 residues. The CDR3 DNA reads as TGTGCCAGCATTACAGGGACAAGTGCCCACTATGGCTACACCTTC. As protein: CASITGTSAHYGYTF.

The chain recombines TRBV7-9 with TRBJ2-4, with 7 bases that match TRBD2. In germline, CDR1 is SEHNR, CDR2 FQNEAQ (reference sequence). The length of the CDR3 is 15 residues. The V segment lost 0 bases and the J segment 8 bases; nucleotides outside the gene matches: 7. The CDR3 DNA sequence: TGTGCCAGCAGCTTAGCGGTGGCGGGGGAAGACATTCAGTACTTC. Translating it yields CASSLAVAGEDIQYF.

V and J are TRBV19 and TRBJ2-1; D is perhaps TRBD2 (5 bases). The CDR3 length is 14 residues. CDR1 and CDR2 (germline): LNHDA, SQIVND (reference sequence). With 5 bases removed from V and 5 bases from J, the gap between germline ends came to 13 bases. The CDR3 DNA sequence: TGTGCCAGTAGTCCTTGGACGGGGAACAATGAGCAGTTCTTC. Amino acid sequence: CASSPWTGNNEQFF.

The V call is TRBV19, the J call TRBJ1-3; possibly TRBD1 for D (6 bases). From germline, CDR1 is LNHDA and CDR2 SQIVND (reference sequence). The CDR3 length is 13 residues. The V and J ends lost 9 bases and 3 bases respectively, with 12 bases between them. The CDR3 is CASGGLGGNTIYF. The CDR3 DNA reads TGTGCCAGCGGGGGCTTAGGTGGAAACACCATATATTTT.

The chain links TRBV28 to TRBJ1-2, with D unclear. V was clipped by 6 bases and J by 7 bases, with 15 bases between them. The CDR3 consists of 13 residues. CDR1 and CDR2 (germline): MDHEN, SYDVKM. The CDR3 here is CASSPNPAVGYTF. The CDR3 coding sequence is TGTGCCAGCAGCCCGAATCCGGCGGTTGGCTACACCTTC.

The gene calls are TRBV7-9 and TRBJ1-1; the match to TRBD1 covers 7 bases. This CDR3 has 15 residues. V trimming: 7 bases; J trimming: 5 bases; junction bases outside the gene matches: 13. Germline V CDR1 and CDR2: SEHNR, FQNEAQ (reference sequence). The CDR3 sequence: CASNRDETGRTEAFF. CDR3 bases: TGTGCCAGCAACAGAGACGAGACAGGGAGAACTGAAGCTTTCTTT.

The chain joins TRBV29-1 to TRBJ1-5, with 12 bases identical to TRBD1. CDR1 SQVTM and CDR2 ANQGSEA come from the germline V gene. The V and J ends lost 6 bases and 6 bases, in that order; junction bases with no gene match: 3. CDR3 length: 13 residues. CDR3 nucleotide sequence: TGCAGCGTGGGACAGGGGGCCGGTCAGCCCCAGCATTTT. Its translation is CSVGQGAGQPQHF.

The chain links TRBV30 to TRBJ1-1; D is unclear. The CDR3 extends over 12 amino acids. The V gene lost 4 bases and the J gene lost 4 bases, with 10 bases spanning the gap. The V gene's germline CDR1 is GTSNPN and CDR2 SVGIG (reference sequence). CDR3 protein: CAWMFYGTEAFF. Written as DNA, the CDR3 is TGTGCCTGGATGTTTTACGGCACTGAAGCTTTCTTT.

The chain recombines TRBV14 with TRBJ2-1; D is undetermined. Trimming removed 4 bases at V and 7 bases at J, with 11 bases between. Germline V gene data show CDR1 as SGHDN and CDR2 as FVKESK. This CDR3 contains 13 residues. The CDR3 region is CASSPVGFNEQFF. CDR3 nucleotides: TGTGCCAGCAGCCCAGTAGGGTTTAATGAGCAGTTCTTC.

This chain uses TRBV4-1 with TRBJ1-3; tentatively, D is TRBD1 (6 bases). Germline V CDR1 and CDR2: MGHRA, YSYEKL. Between the trimmed V and J ends, which lost 7 bases and 0 bases, there was a span of 10 bases. The CDR3 consists of 14 residues. CDR3 sequence (DNA): TGCGCCAGCAACCAGGGGCCCTCTGGAAACACCATATATTTT. Protein product: CASNQGPSGNTIYF.

This clone was detected only once. The CDR3, as DNA: TGTGCCAGCAGTAAAAAAAAGCTACTGCAGGGTTTGCTCACTGAAGCTTTCTTT. Translation gives CASSKKKLLQGLLTEAFF. V and J are TRBV13 and TRBJ1-1, with a weak D call TRBD1 (5 bases). In germline, CDR1 is PRHDT, CDR2 FYEKMQ (reference sequence). V was cut by 6 bases and J by 4 bases, with 27 bases left in between. The CDR3 is 18 amino acids.